The next 16 T cell receptor beta chains were all read from a single sample in a study of graft-versus-host responses after intestinal transplantation. Only in-frame clones appear in the TCRdb table, and some are missing; sequencing was by immunoSEQ multiplex PCR. The sample lists over 15,000 clones; 80% to 90% were seen once. The sequencing used PBMCs, collected roughly 110 days after intestinal transplant. These receptors were collected from a human patient who received an intestinal transplant, so some T cells may come from the graft donor.

The chain has TRBV14 and TRBJ2-7; TRBD2 agrees at 12 bases. Losses at the gene ends were 4 bases for V and 2 bases for J; bases not matched to a gene: 0. The CDR3 sequence is 14 residues long. Germline V gene sequence: CDR1 SGHDN, CDR2 FVKESK. The CDR3 here is CASSPSGRAYEQYF. CDR3 DNA sequence: TGTGCCAGCAGCCCTAGCGGGAGGGCCTACGAGCAGTACTTC.

In DNA form, the CDR3 reads TGTGCCACCAGCAGCAGGGCGAGCTCTGGAAACACCATATATTTT. Amino acids: CATSSRASSGNTIYF. The chain employs TRBV15 and TRBJ1-3; TRBD1 might be the D (5 bases). CDR1 and CDR2 from the germline V gene are LNHNV and YYDKDF (reference sequence). The CDR3 runs 15 residues. Trimming took 3 bases from V and 0 from J, leaving 9 bases between them.

V usage is TRBV30 and J usage is TRBJ2-5, with 10 bases that match TRBD1. Germline V lookup: CDR1 GTSNPN, CDR2 SVGIG (reference sequence). The CDR3 has 14 amino acids. The V segment lost 4 bases and the J segment 5 bases; nucleotides outside the gene matches: 7. CDR3 bases: TGTGCCTGGACCCCGGGACAGGGGAGCGAGACCCAGTACTTC. Translated: CAWTPGQGSETQYF.

The CDR3, as DNA: TGTGCCAGCAGCTTGGGACAGGGCGGGAGTCGGACCGGGGAGCTGTTTTTT. The encoded protein is CASSLGQGGSRTGELFF. This sequence joins TRBV5-6 and TRBJ2-2, with D perhaps being TRBD1 or TRBD2 (7 bases each). The germline V gene encodes CDR1 SGHDT and CDR2 YYEEEE. Trimming shortened V by 0 bases and J by 5 bases, and 17 bases separated the two germline ends. CDR3 size: 17 residues.

CDR3 amino acids: CASSPRTGVGAGELFF. CDR3 in DNA: TGTGCCAGCAGCCCACGGACAGGGGTGGGGGCCGGGGAGCTGTTTTTT. The genes are TRBV7-7 and TRBJ2-2, with TRBD1 matching over 9 bases. CDR1 and CDR2 from the germline V gene are SSHAT and FNYEAQ (reference sequence). V was clipped by 5 bases and J by 6 bases; unmatched bases: 10. This CDR3 comprises 16 residues. Combining the CDR3 with reference TRBV7-7 and TRBJ2-2 gives the whole variable domain GAGVSQSPRYKVTKRGQDVTLRCDPISSHATLYWYQQALGQGPEFLTYFNYEAQPDKSGLPSDRFSAERPEGSISTLTIQRTEQRDSAMYRCASSPRTGVGAGELFFGEGSRLTVL.

The chain couples TRBV5-1 to TRBJ2-7; D uncertain. CDR1 is SGHRS and CDR2 is YFSETQ in the germline V gene. This CDR3 spans 13 amino acids. Trimming cost V 1 base and J 3 bases, with 8 bases left between them. CDR3 nucleotides: TGCGCCAGCAGCTTGCTTATGTACTACGAGCAGTACTTC. This gives the protein CASSLLMYYEQYF.

The CDR3 DNA reads TGCGCCAGCAGCCAAGATCAGGCGCTCGACTACAATGAGCAGTTCTTC. Residues: CASSQDQALDYNEQFF. The chain is built from TRBV4-1 and TRBJ2-1; D unresolved. V lost 0 bases and J 3 bases, leaving 12 bases between the germline ends. This CDR3 contains 16 residues. The germline CDR1 and CDR2 sequences are MGHRA and YSYEKL.

This clone was observed a handful of times. The J gene is TRBJ1-6, the V gene TRBV28; no firm D call. The CDR3 spans 14 residues. The germline gives CDR1 MDHEN, CDR2 SYDVKM. Trimming cost V 11 bases and J 4 bases, with 15 bases left between them. CDR3 DNA sequence: TGTGCCGGGTCCAAGTCTGCATATAATTCACCCCTCCACTTT. This sequence encodes CAGSKSAYNSPLHF.

The CDR3 reads CAWSVGGFYSNQPQHF. The DNA of the CDR3 is TGTGCCTGGAGTGTTGGGGGATTTTATAGCAATCAGCCCCAGCATTTT. This chain uses TRBV30 with TRBJ1-5; D is possibly TRBD1 (5 bases). CDR3 size: 16 residues. Trimming removed 0 bases at V and 0 bases at J, with 12 bases between. In germline, CDR1 is GTSNPN, CDR2 SVGIG (reference sequence). The full variable domain, rest sourced from reference TRBV30 and TRBJ1-5, is SQTIHQWPATLVQPVGSPLSLECTVEGTSNPNLYWYRQAAGRGLQLLFYSVGIGQISSEVPQNLSASRPQDRQFILSSKKLLLSDSGFYLCAWSVGGFYSNQPQHFGDGTRLSIL.

The CDR3 is CASSVVGTDTQYF. CDR3 in DNA: TGTGCCAGCAGCGTAGTCGGGACAGATACGCAGTATTTT. The chain combines TRBV9 with TRBJ2-3; D remains unclear. CDR1 and CDR2 (germline): SGDLS, YYNGEE. This CDR3 spans 13 amino acids. Trimming took 0 bases from V and 3 from J, leaving 5 bases between them.

The chain has TRBV4-1 and TRBJ2-3, with D perhaps TRBD2 (6 bases). The CDR3 runs 14 residues. The ends were cut back, 4 bases at V and 1 base at J, with 9 bases in the middle. Germline CDR1 MGHRA, CDR2 YSYEKL. In DNA, the CDR3 is TGCGCCAGCAGCCCTAGCGTGGGCACAGATACGCAGTATTTT. Protein: CASSPSVGTDTQYF.

The rearrangement uses TRBV27 and TRBJ2-1; 8 nucleotides agree with TRBD2. V dropped 5 bases and J dropped 0; count of bases not matched to a gene: 3. Per germline, CDR1 MNHEY and CDR2 SMNVEV (reference sequence). The CDR3 spans 15 residues. CDR3 in DNA: TGTGCCAGCAGTAGGAGCGGGAGCTCCTACAATGAGCAGTTCTTC. Translating it yields CASSRSGSSYNEQFF.

DNA for the CDR3: TGTGCCAGTAGTACCTCACCCGGGACAGTGAACACTGAAGCTTTCTTT. It translates to CASSTSPGTVNTEAFF. J is TRBJ1-1 and V is TRBV19; TRBD1 matches at 7 bases. From germline, CDR1 is LNHDA and CDR2 SQIVND (reference sequence). V shed 4 bases and J 0 bases; nucleotides not matched to a gene: 8. The CDR3 extends over 16 amino acids.

This clone was observed a handful of times. The chain employs TRBV20-1 and TRBJ1-1; no clear D. The CDR3 sequence is 11 residues long. The V and J ends lost 6 bases and 3 bases respectively, with 8 bases between them. CDR1 and CDR2 (germline): DFQATT, SNEGSKA (reference sequence). The chain's CDR3 is CSAARYTEAFF. The CDR3 DNA is TGCAGTGCGGCGAGGTACACTGAAGCTTTCTTT.

The CDR3 spells CSSRTSGSGDEQFF. The CDR3 DNA reads TGCAGCTCCCGGACTAGCGGGAGTGGCGATGAGCAGTTCTTC. The rearrangement joins TRBV29-1 to TRBJ2-1, with 13 bases aligning to TRBD2. The CDR3 covers 14 residues. V dropped 8 bases and J dropped 8; count of bases not matched to a gene: 9. CDR1 is SQVTM and CDR2 is ANQGSEA in the germline V gene.

The V and J genes are TRBV16 and TRBJ2-4; the D gene could be TRBD1 or TRBD2 (6 bases each). Trimming removed 2 bases at V and 0 bases at J, with 14 bases between. Per the germline V gene, CDR1 is KGHSY and CDR2 is FQNENV. The length of the CDR3 is 17 residues. The CDR3 nucleotides read TGTGCCAGCAGCCAAATAGTCCGGGGGCTAGCCAAAAACATTCAGTACTTC. The encoded protein is CASSQIVRGLAKNIQYF.